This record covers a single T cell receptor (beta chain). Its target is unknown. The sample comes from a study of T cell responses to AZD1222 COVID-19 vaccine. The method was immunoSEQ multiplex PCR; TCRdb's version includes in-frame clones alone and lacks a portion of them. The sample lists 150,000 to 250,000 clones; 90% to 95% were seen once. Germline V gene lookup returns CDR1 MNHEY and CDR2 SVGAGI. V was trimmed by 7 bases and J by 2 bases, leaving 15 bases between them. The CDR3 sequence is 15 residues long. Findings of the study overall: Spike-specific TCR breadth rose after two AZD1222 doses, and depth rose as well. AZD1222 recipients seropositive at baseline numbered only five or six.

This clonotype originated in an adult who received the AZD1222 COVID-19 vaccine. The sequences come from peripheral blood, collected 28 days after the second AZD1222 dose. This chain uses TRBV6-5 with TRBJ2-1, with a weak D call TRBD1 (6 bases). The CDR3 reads CASTPSGTTYNEQFF. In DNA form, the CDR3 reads TGTGCCAGCACTCCGTCCGGGACAACCTACAATGAGCAGTTCTTC.